Each of the 24 T cell receptor beta chains below was sequenced from the same sample in a study of glioma-infiltrating T cells after dendritic cell vaccination. TCRdb's table, derived via immunoSEQ multiplex PCR, lists solely in-frame clones and lacks some. Of about 92,000 clones in the sample, just over 85% are singletons; the top ten hold less than 20%. The starting material was blood, obtained before dendritic cell vaccination. The receptors were gathered from a human donor with glioblastoma.

The table lists this clone with many counts. This chain uses TRBV28 with TRBJ2-2; 9 bases agree with TRBD1. After removal of 6 bases from V and 5 bases from J, the junction contained 10 bases not matched to a gene. In germline, CDR1 is MDHEN, CDR2 SYDVKM. This CDR3 comprises 16 residues. CDR3 sequence: CASRYYGTGKTGELFF. CDR3 nucleotide sequence: TGTGCCAGCAGATATTACGGGACAGGGAAAACCGGGGAGCTGTTTTTT.

This chain uses TRBV6-1 with TRBJ1-2, with D possibly TRBD1 on 6 matching bases. Germline lookup yields CDR1 MNHNS and CDR2 SASEGT. The CDR3 sequence is 12 residues long. Between the trimmed V and J ends, which lost 4 bases and 8 bases, there was a span of 11 bases. The CDR3 DNA reads as TGTGCCAGCAGTGTGAAGAGGGGGGGCTACACCTTC. As protein: CASSVKRGGYTF.

The chain is built from TRBV7-2 and TRBJ2-7; weak D call: TRBD2 (6 bases). Germline V gives CDR1 SGHTA, CDR2 FQGNSA. The CDR3 runs to 15 residues. V dropped 3 bases and J dropped 2 bases, with 14 bases sitting between them. The CDR3 is CASSLSLGRTYEQYF. For the CDR3, the DNA is TGTGCCAGCAGCTTGTCCCTGGGGAGGACCTACGAGCAGTACTTC.

This rearrangement joins TRBV14 to TRBJ1-6; D is ambiguous. CDR1 is SGHDN and CDR2 is FVKESK in the germline V gene. This CDR3 comprises 14 residues. The germline V and J ends were trimmed by 1 base and 7 bases, with 8 bases remaining between them. DNA for the CDR3: TGTGCCAGCAGCCAAGGTTGGCAAAATTCACCCCTCCACTTT. This gives the protein CASSQGWQNSPLHF. The whole variable domain, remainder taken from reference TRBV14 and TRBJ1-6, is EAGVTQFPSHSVIEKGQTVTLRCDPISGHDNLYWYRRVMGKEIKFLLHFVKESKQDESGMPNNRFLAERTGGTYSTLKVQPAELEDSGVYFCASSQGWQNSPLHFGNGTRLTVT.

This rearrangement joins TRBV15 to TRBJ1-6; D is unclear. The germline V and J ends were trimmed by 0 bases and 3 bases, with 6 bases remaining between them. This CDR3 has 15 residues. Germline values: CDR1 LNHNV, CDR2 YYDKDF (reference sequence). The chain's CDR3 is CATSRDRNYNSPLHF. The CDR3 coding sequence is TGTGCCACCAGCAGAGACAGGAACTATAATTCACCCCTCCACTTT.

The CDR3 loop reads CASSLGTTGNGNTIYF. CDR3 DNA: TGTGCCAGCAGCTTAGGTACGACAGGGAATGGAAACACCATATATTTT. The chain is built from TRBV7-9 and TRBJ1-3, with 7 bases lining up with TRBD1. The germline V gene encodes CDR1 SEHNR and CDR2 FQNEAQ (reference sequence). The CDR3 consists of 16 residues. J was trimmed by 3 bases and V by 1 base; bases with no gene match: 6.

V is TRBV19 and J is TRBJ2-2, with 7 bases that match TRBD2. V lost 6 bases to trimming and J lost 7 bases; unmatched junction nucleotides: 8. The CDR3 consists of 14 residues. Germline values: CDR1 LNHDA, CDR2 SQIVND (reference sequence). CDR3 bases: TGTGCCAGTAGCCCAGGACTAGGAAGCGGGGAGCTGTTTTTT. Its translation: CASSPGLGSGELFF.

The V and J genes are TRBV29-1 and TRBJ1-5; D is ambiguous. The germline gives CDR1 SQVTM, CDR2 ANQGSEA. This CDR3 has 12 amino acids. Trimming took 4 bases from V and 0 from J, leaving 4 bases between them. The DNA of the CDR3 is TGCAGCGTTGCCGGTAGCAATCAGCCCCAGCATTTT. Translation: CSVAGSNQPQHF.

V usage is TRBV9 and J usage is TRBJ2-1; the match to TRBD2 covers 8 bases. CDR3 length: 17 amino acids. V lost 4 bases, J lost 7 bases, and 16 bases stayed unmatched. Germline CDR1 and CDR2: SGDLS and YYNGEE. The CDR3 loop reads CASSLAPLAGGINEQFF. The CDR3 nucleotides read TGTGCCAGCAGCCTCGCCCCCCTGGCGGGGGGTATTAATGAGCAGTTCTTC.

The chain carries TRBV6-1 and TRBJ1-1; TRBD1 is a possible D gene (6 bases). Germline CDR1 reads MNHNS; CDR2 reads SASEGT. The germline V and J ends were trimmed by 5 bases and 11 bases, with 21 bases remaining between them. The CDR3 contains 14 residues. CDR3 residues: CASSPLGGAREAFF. CDR3 in DNA: TGTGCCAGCAGTCCCCTAGGGGGGGCCAGAGAGGCTTTCTTT.

V and J are TRBV7-8 and TRBJ2-4; D possibly corresponds to TRBD1 (6 bases). CDR1 and CDR2 from the germline V gene are SGHVS and FQNEAQ. The CDR3 contains 17 residues. Deletions cut 5 bases from V and 9 bases from J, with 26 bases between. CDR3 residues: CASSAQDRLFGESIQYF. As DNA, the CDR3 is TGTGCCAGCAGCGCCCAAGACAGGTTGTTCGGAGAGTCCATTCAGTACTTC.

The chain joins TRBV14 to TRBJ1-1; the match to TRBD1 covers 10 bases. V was pared by 4 bases and J by 4 bases, with 6 bases of the junction left unmatched. CDR3 length equals 15 residues. Germline CDR1 and CDR2: SGHDN and FVKESK. CDR3 DNA sequence: TGTGCCAGCAGCCCCGCCGGGACAGGGGCCACTGAAGCTTTCTTT. It codes for CASSPAGTGATEAFF.

The genes are TRBV6-1 and TRBJ2-7, with TRBD2 identical over 12 bases. V was pared by 7 bases and J by 3 bases, with 7 bases of the junction left unmatched. The length of the CDR3 is 15 residues. Germline values: CDR1 MNHNS, CDR2 SASEGT. The CDR3 DNA reads TGTGCCAGCACCCCGGGACTAGCGGGTGTCTACGAGCAGTACTTC. As protein: CASTPGLAGVYEQYF.

The table lists this clone with a few counts. The chain couples TRBV13 to TRBJ2-2, with TRBD1 matching over 8 bases. The CDR3 sequence is 14 residues long. Germline assignment: CDR1 PRHDT and CDR2 FYEKMQ (reference sequence). Unmatched junction bases numbered 5, after V lost 6 bases and J lost 5 bases. The CDR3 loop reads CASRTRTGTGELFF. CDR3 in DNA: TGTGCCAGCAGGACCAGGACAGGGACCGGGGAGCTGTTTTTT. Drawing the rest from reference TRBV13 and TRBJ2-2, the complete variable domain is AAGVIQSPRHLIKEKRETATLKCYPIPRHDTVYWYQQGPGQDPQFLISFYEKMQSDKGSIPDRFSAQQFSDYHSELNMSSLELGDSALYFCASRTRTGTGELFFGEGSRLTVL.

This clone was seen a handful of times. The chain is built from TRBV7-9 and TRBJ2-1; 9 nucleotides line up with TRBD1. Germline V gives CDR1 SEHNR, CDR2 FQNEAQ (reference sequence). The trim removed 3 bases at V and 7 bases at J, leaving 13 bases unmatched. The CDR3 is 17 residues long. DNA for the CDR3: TGTGCCAGCAGCTTTCACAGCCCTGGGACAGGGATAAATGAGCAGTTCTTC. This codes for CASSFHSPGTGINEQFF.

V is TRBV6-5 and J is TRBJ2-7, with 8 bases fitting TRBD1. The J segment lost 0 bases and the V segment lost 6 bases, leaving 1 base of the junction unmatched. The CDR3 covers 13 residues. The V gene's germline CDR1 is MNHEY and CDR2 SVGAGI. The chain's CDR3 is CASRDRVSYEQYF. The CDR3 coding sequence is TGTGCCAGCAGGGACAGGGTCTCCTACGAGCAGTACTTC.

This clone was observed a few times. The chain recombines TRBV6-5 with TRBJ1-2; D not certain. The CDR3 sequence is 11 residues long. Germline CDR1 MNHEY, CDR2 SVGAGI. V dropped 5 bases and J dropped 5 bases, with 6 bases sitting between them. This chain's CDR3 is CASSVQYGYTF. In DNA, the CDR3 is TGTGCCAGCAGTGTCCAATATGGCTACACCTTC.

DNA for the CDR3: TGTGCCAGCAGTGACGCGTGGAACACTGAAGCTTTCTTT. It specifies CASSDAWNTEAFF. The J gene is TRBJ1-1, the V gene TRBV6-4, with D unresolved. Per the germline V gene, CDR1 is MRHNA and CDR2 is SNTAGT. The V end was cut by 2 bases, the J end by 1 base, with 5 bases between. The CDR3 length is 13 residues.

The chain combines TRBV2 with TRBJ1-2; a possible D gene is TRBD1 (5 bases). This CDR3 has 14 amino acids. Between the trimmed V and J ends, which lost 1 base and 4 bases, there was a span of 10 bases. Germline values: CDR1 SNHLY, CDR2 FYNNEI. The CDR3 loop reads CASSEGVGGYGYTF. In nucleotides, the CDR3 is TGTGCCAGCAGTGAAGGGGTCGGGGGCTATGGCTACACCTTC.

The rearrangement joins TRBV7-9 to TRBJ2-2; D remains unclear. CDR3 size: 12 residues. Germline V gene sequence: CDR1 SEHNR, CDR2 FQNEAQ (reference sequence). Trimming took 3 bases from V and 6 from J, leaving 5 bases between them. For the CDR3, the DNA is TGTGCCAGCAGCTTCCAGGCCGGGGAGCTGTTTTTT. This encodes CASSFQAGELFF.

This clone has only a few counts. The V gene is TRBV5-6, the J gene TRBJ1-4; D perhaps matches TRBD1 (5 bases). The V gene lost 0 bases and the J gene lost 7 bases, with 13 bases spanning the gap. Per the germline V gene, CDR1 is SGHDT and CDR2 is YYEEEE. This CDR3 comprises 15 residues. This CDR3 reads CASSLVGGAGEKLFF. The CDR3 nucleotides are TGTGCCAGCAGCTTGGTTGGTGGGGCAGGTGAAAAACTGTTTTTT. The whole variable domain, remainder taken from reference TRBV5-6 and TRBJ1-4, is DAGVTQSPTHLIKTRGQQVTLRCSPKSGHDTVSWYQQALGQGPQFIFQYYEEEERQRGNFPDRFSGHQFPNYSSELNVNALLLGDSALYLCASSLVGGAGEKLFFGSGTQLSVL.

The chain has TRBV6-1 and TRBJ2-7, with 8 bases aligning to TRBD1. Germline CDR1 reads MNHNS; CDR2 reads SASEGT. V lost 3 bases, J lost 4 bases, and 11 bases stayed unmatched. The CDR3 is 16 residues long. The CDR3 nucleotides are TGTGCCAGCAGTGATTTAGGGACAGGAATTGGGTACGAGCAGTACTTC. It encodes CASSDLGTGIGYEQYF.

The rearrangement joins TRBV28 to TRBJ2-1; 11 positions agree with TRBD2. The CDR3 runs to 15 residues. Per germline, CDR1 MDHEN and CDR2 SYDVKM. The V gene end was trimmed by 8 bases and the J gene end by 4 bases; junction bases not matched to a gene: 7. CDR3 loop: CASGSLAGGYNEQFF. Written as DNA, the CDR3 is TGTGCCAGCGGATCCCTAGCGGGAGGTTACAATGAGCAGTTCTTC.

The rearrangement joins TRBV5-8 to TRBJ2-1, with D possibly being TRBD2 (7 bases). The CDR3 runs 15 residues. Trimming took off 10 bases at V and 8 bases at J, with 25 bases between the two ends. Germline V gene data show CDR1 as SGHTS and CDR2 as YDEGEE. The CDR3 loop is CALQEWGGESDEQFF. The CDR3 bases are TGTGCCTTACAGGAATGGGGGGGCGAGAGCGATGAGCAGTTCTTC. Based on the CDR3 plus reference TRBV5-8 and TRBJ2-1, the full variable domain is EAGVTQSPTHLIKTRGQQATLRCSPISGHTSVYWYQQALGLGLQFLLWYDEGEERNRGNFPPRFSGRQFPNYSSELNVNALELEDSALYLCALQEWGGESDEQFFGPGTRLTVL.